Shown below are 8 T cell receptor beta chains from a single sample sequenced in a study of a mutant IDH1 vaccine in newly diagnosed glioma. Some clones are missing from TCRdb's copy, which holds only in-frame ones; the method was immunoSEQ multiplex PCR. The data contain tens of thousands of clones, about four fifths of them singletons. No antigens are known for them. Described time point: week 5, during vaccination. The investigators gave 300 ug of mutant IDH1 20-mer peptide in each vaccine dose, together with topical imiquimod. The sample was PBMCs, taken from a glioma patient whose treatment included an IDH1 peptide vaccine. The receptors here all came from a man younger than 40 with glioma.

This sequence joins TRBV28 and TRBJ1-4; 12 nucleotides agree with TRBD1. The CDR3 is 16 amino acids. Per the germline V gene, CDR1 is MDHEN and CDR2 is SYDVKM. V gave up 2 bases and J gave up 6 bases; unmatched junction bases: 4. CDR3 region: CASSLRDRGRDEKLFF. The CDR3 region has the DNA TGTGCCAGCAGTTTAAGGGACAGGGGGCGGGATGAAAAACTGTTTTTT.

The chain carries TRBV5-1 and TRBJ1-2, with a possible D match to TRBD1 (5 bases). The CDR3 consists of 13 residues. The germline V gene encodes CDR1 SGHRS and CDR2 YFSETQ. With 0 bases removed from V and 6 bases from J, the gap between germline ends came to 9 bases. The CDR3: CASSLVREDGYTF. The DNA of the CDR3 is TGCGCCAGCAGCTTGGTCAGGGAGGATGGCTACACCTTC.

V is TRBV21-1 and J is TRBJ2-7; the table assigns TRBD1, which was not confirmed against the DNA. TRBV21-1 is a known pseudogene. CDR3 length: 15 amino acids. The CDR3 nucleotides read TGTGCCAGCAGCAAAGGCTCACAGGGGAGGAACGAGCAGTACTTC. Protein product: CASSKGSQGRNEQYF.

This clone appeared once. CDR3 protein: CASSSLQGTEAFF. The CDR3 DNA follows: TGCGCCAGCAGCAGTTTACAGGGGACTGAAGCTTTCTTT. The chain joins TRBV5-1 to TRBJ1-1; 7 bases are shared with TRBD1. The CDR3 is 13 amino acids. Per germline, CDR1 SGHRS and CDR2 YFSETQ. V lost 4 bases to trimming and J lost 5 bases; unmatched junction nucleotides: 5.

The J gene is TRBJ2-5, the V gene TRBV6-5; the D gene is possibly TRBD1 (6 bases). The end of the DNA fits TRBJ2-7 better, so the J call may be wrong. The length of the CDR3 is 14 residues. The germline CDR1 and CDR2 sequences are MNHEY and SVGAGI. The CDR3 spells CASRPSQGTLEQYF. CDR3 DNA sequence: TGTGCCAGCAGACCCTCACAGGGCACCCTCGAGCAGTACTTC.

The chain joins TRBV6-1 to TRBJ2-7, with 10 bases aligning to TRBD2. After removal of 2 bases from V and 2 bases from J, the junction contained 9 bases not matched to a gene. Per the germline V gene, CDR1 is MNHNS and CDR2 is SASEGT. This CDR3 has 17 residues. CDR3 protein: CASSESLAGVLAYEQYF. The CDR3 coding sequence is TGTGCCAGCAGTGAATCCCTAGCGGGAGTATTAGCCTACGAGCAGTACTTC.

The chain is built from TRBV19 and TRBJ2-1; possibly TRBD1 for D (7 bases). CDR3 size: 12 residues. Deletions cut 6 bases from V and 10 bases from J, with 13 bases between. The germline CDR1 and CDR2 sequences are LNHDA and SQIVND (reference sequence). Written as DNA, the CDR3 is TGTGCCAGTAGCAAGGGGGCGGGGGAGCAGTTCTTC. Amino acid sequence: CASSKGAGEQFF.

The rearrangement joins TRBV2 to TRBJ1-2, with no clear D. V lost 1 base and J lost 8, with 14 bases in between. The CDR3 totals 14 residues. Germline V gene sequence: CDR1 SNHLY, CDR2 FYNNEI. CDR3 DNA: TGTGCCAGCAGTGAAGTCCGAGGGATTGGGGGCTACACCTTC. It yields the protein CASSEVRGIGGYTF.